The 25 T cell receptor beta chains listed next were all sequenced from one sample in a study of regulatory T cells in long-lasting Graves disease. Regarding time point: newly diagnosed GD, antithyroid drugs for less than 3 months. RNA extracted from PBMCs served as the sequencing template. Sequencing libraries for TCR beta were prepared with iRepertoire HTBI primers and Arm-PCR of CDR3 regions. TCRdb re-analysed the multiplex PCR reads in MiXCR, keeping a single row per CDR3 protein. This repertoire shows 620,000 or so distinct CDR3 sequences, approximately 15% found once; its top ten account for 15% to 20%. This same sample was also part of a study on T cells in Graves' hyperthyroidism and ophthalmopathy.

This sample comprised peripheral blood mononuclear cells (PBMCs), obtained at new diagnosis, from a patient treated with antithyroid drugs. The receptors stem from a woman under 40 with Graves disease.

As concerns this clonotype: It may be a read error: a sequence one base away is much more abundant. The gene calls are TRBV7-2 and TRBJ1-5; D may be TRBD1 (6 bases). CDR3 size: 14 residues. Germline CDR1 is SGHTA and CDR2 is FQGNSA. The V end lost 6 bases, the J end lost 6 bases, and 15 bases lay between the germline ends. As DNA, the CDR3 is TGTGCCAGCAGAGGCGGACAGTGGGGTCAGCCCCAGCATTTT. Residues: CASRGGQWGQPQHF. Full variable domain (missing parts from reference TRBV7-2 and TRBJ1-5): GAGVSQSPSNKVTEKGKDVELRCDPISGHTALYWYRQSLGQGLEFLIYFQGNSAPDKSGLPSDRFSAERTGGSVSTLTIQRTQQEDSAVYLCASRGGQWGQPQHFGDGTRLSIL.

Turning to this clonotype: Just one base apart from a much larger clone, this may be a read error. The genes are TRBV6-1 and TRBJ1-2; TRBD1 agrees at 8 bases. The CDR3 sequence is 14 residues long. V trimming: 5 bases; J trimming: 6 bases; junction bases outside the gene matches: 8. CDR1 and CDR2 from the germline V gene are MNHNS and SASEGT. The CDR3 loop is CASSPMTGANGYTF. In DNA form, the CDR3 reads TGTGCCAGCAGTCCAATGACAGGGGCTAATGGCTACACCTTC.

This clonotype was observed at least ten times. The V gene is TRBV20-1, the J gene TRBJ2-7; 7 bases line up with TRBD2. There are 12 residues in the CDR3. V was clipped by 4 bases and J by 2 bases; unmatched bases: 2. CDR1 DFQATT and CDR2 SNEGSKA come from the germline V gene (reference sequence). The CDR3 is CSATGGTYEQYF. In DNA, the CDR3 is TGCAGTGCTACCGGGGGGACCTACGAGCAGTACTTC.

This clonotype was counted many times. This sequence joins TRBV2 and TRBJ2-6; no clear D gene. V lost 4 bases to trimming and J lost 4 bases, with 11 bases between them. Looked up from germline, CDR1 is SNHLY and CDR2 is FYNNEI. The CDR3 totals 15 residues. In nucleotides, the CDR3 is TGTGCCAGCAGTGTGCAGGCTCCCGGGGCCAACGTCCTGACTTTC. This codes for CASSVQAPGANVLTF.

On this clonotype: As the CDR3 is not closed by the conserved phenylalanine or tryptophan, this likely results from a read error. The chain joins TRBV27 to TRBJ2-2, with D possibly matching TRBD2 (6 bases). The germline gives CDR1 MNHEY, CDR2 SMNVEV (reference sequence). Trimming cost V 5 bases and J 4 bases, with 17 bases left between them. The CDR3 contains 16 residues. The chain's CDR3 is CASSPRPFGSTGELFS. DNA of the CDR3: TGTGCCAGCAGTCCCAGACCATTCGGGAGCACCGGGGAGCTGTTTTCT.

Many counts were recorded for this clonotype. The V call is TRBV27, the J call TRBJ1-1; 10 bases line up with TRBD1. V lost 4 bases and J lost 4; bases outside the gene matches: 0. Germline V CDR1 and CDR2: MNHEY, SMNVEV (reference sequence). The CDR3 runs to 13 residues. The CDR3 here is CASSWTGGTEAFF. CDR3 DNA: TGTGCCAGCAGTTGGACAGGGGGCACTGAAGCTTTCTTT.

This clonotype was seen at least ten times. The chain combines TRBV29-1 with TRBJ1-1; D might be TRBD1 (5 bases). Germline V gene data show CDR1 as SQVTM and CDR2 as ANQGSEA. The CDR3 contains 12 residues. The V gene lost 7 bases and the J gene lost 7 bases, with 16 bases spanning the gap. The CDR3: CSGLPGMGEAFF. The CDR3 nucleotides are TGCAGCGGCCTACCAGGGATGGGTGAAGCTTTCTTT. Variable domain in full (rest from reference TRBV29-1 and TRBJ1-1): SAVISQKPSRDICQRGTSLTIQCQVDSQVTMMFWYRQQPGQSLTLIATANQGSEATYESGFVIDKFPISRPNLTFSTLTVSNMSPEDSSIYLCSGLPGMGEAFFGQGTRLTVV.

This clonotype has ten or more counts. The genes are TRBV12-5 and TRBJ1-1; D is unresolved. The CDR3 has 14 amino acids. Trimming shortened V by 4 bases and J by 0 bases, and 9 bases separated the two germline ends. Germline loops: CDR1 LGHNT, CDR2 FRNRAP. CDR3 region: CASGSDTLNTEAFF. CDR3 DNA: TGTGCTAGTGGTTCAGACACCTTGAACACTGAAGCTTTCTTT. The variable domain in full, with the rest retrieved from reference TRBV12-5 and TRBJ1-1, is DARVTQTPRHKVTEMGQEVTMRCQPILGHNTVFWYRQTMMQGLELLAYFRNRAPLDDSGMPKDRFSAEMPDATLATLKIQPSEPRDSAVYFCASGSDTLNTEAFFGQGTRLTVV.

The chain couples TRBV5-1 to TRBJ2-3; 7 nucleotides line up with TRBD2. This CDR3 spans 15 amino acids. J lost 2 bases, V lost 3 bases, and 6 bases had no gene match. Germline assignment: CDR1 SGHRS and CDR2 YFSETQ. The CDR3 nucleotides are TGCGCCAGCAGCTCTAGCGGCCCGTTCACAGATACGCAGTATTTT. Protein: CASSSSGPFTDTQYF.

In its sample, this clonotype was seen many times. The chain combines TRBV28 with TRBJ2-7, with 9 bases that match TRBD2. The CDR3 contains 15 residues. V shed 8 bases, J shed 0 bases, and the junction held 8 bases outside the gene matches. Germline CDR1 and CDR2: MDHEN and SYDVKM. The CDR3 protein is CASVHLAGSSYEQYF. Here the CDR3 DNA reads TGTGCCAGCGTACATCTAGCGGGAAGCTCCTACGAGCAGTACTTC.

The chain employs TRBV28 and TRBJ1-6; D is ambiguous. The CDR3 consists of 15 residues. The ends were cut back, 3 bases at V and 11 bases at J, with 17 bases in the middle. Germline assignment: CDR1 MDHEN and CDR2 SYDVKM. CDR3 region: CASSLIGPNVPPLHF. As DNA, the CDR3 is TGTGCCAGCAGTTTGATAGGGCCCAATGTTCCACCCCTCCACTTT.

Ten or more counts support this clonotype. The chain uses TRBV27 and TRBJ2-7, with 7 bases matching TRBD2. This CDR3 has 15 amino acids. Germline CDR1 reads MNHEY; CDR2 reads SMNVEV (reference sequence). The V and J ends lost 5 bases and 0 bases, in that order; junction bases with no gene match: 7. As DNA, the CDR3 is TGTGCCAGCAGTACGCTTAGCGGGTCCTCCTACGAGCAGTACTTC. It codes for CASSTLSGSSYEQYF.

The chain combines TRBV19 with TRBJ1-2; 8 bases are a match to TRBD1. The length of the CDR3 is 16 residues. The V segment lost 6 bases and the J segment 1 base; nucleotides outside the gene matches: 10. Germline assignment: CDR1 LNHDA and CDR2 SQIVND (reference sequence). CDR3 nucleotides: TGTGCCAGTAGGGCCGGACAGGGCCCTAGTAACTATGGCTACACCTTC. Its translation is CASRAGQGPSNYGYTF.

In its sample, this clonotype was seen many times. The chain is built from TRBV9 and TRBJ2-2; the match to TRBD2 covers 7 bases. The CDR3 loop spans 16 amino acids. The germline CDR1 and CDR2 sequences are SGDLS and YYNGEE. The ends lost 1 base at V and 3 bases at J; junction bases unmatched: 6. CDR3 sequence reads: CASSVIRGEDTGELFF. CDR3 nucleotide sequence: TGTGCCAGCAGCGTAATACGGGGGGAGGACACCGGGGAGCTGTTTTTT.

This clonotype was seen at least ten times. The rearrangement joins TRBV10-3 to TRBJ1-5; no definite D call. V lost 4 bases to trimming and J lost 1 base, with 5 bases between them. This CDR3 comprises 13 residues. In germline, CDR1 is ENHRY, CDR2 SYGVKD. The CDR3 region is CAISGGSNQPQHF. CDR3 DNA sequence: TGTGCCATCAGTGGTGGAAGCAATCAGCCCCAGCATTTT.

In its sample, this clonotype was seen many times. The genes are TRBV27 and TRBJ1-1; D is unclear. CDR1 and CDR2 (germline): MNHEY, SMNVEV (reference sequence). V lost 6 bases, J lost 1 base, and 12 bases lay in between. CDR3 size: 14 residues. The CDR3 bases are TGTGCCAGCAGCATCTCGCCGGGGAACACTGAAGCTTTCTTT. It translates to CASSISPGNTEAFF.

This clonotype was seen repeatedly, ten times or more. CDR3 residues: CASSAGQLSNQPQHF. The CDR3 DNA is TGTGCCAGCAGCGCGGGACAGCTTTCCAATCAGCCCCAGCATTTT. The chain is built from TRBV5-8 and TRBJ1-5, with 7 bases identical to TRBD1. Germline V gene data show CDR1 as SGHTS and CDR2 as YDEGEE. The V gene end was trimmed by 4 bases and the J gene end by 3 bases; junction bases not matched to a gene: 7. This CDR3 is built from 15 residues.

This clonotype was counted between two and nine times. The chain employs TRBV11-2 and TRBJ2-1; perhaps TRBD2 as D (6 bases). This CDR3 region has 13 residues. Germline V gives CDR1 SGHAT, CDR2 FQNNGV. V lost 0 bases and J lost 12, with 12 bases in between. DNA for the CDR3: TGTGCCAGCAGCTTAGAATCGACTAGTTTGCAGTTCTTC. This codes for CASSLESTSLQFF.

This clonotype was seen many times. The CDR3 DNA follows: TGCGCCAGCAGCTTCTTGGACAGACAGAATTCACCCCTCCACTTT. This sequence encodes CASSFLDRQNSPLHF. V gene TRBV5-1 combines with J gene TRBJ1-6; D is possibly TRBD1 (6 bases). The CDR3 has 15 amino acids. Trimming shortened V by 2 bases and J by 7 bases, and 13 bases separated the two germline ends. Germline CDR1 SGHRS, CDR2 YFSETQ.

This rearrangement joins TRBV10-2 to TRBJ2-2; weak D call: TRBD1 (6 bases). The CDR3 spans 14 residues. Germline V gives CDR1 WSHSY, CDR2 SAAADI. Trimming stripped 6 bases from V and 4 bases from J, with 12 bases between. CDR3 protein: CASRGQTRTGELFF. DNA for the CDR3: TGCGCCAGCAGGGGACAAACACGCACCGGGGAGCTGTTTTTT.

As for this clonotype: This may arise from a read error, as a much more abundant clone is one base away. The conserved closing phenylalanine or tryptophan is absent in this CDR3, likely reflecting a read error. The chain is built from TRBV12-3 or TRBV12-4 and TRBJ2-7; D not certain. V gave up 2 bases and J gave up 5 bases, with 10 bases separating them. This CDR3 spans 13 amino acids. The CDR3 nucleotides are TGTGCCAGCAGTTTATCAGACCTGGACGAGCAGTACCTC. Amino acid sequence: CASSLSDLDEQYL.

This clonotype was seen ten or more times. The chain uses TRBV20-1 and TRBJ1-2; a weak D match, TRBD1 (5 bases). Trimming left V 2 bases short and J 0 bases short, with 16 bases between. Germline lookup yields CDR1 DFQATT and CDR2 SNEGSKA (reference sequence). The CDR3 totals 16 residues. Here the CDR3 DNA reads TGCAGTGCTAGACCCTTCGACAGATTTACTAACTATGGCTACACCTTC. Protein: CSARPFDRFTNYGYTF.

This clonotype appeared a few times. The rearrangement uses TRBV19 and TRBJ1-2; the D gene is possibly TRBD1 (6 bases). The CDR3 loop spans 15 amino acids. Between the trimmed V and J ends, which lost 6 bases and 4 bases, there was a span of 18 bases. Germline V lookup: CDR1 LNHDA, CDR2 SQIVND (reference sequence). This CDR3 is CASSVRGTEGYGYTF. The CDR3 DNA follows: TGTGCCAGTAGCGTTAGGGGGACGGAAGGCTATGGCTACACCTTC.

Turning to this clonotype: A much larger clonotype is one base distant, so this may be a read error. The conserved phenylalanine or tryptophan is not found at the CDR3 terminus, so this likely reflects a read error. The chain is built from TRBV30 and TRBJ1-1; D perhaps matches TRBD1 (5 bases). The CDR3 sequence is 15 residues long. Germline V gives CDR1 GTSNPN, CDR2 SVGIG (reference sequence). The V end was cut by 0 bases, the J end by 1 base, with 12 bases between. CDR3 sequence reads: CAWSVSGGPNTEAFL. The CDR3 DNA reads TGTGCCTGGAGTGTATCGGGGGGTCCGAACACTGAAGCTTTCCTT.

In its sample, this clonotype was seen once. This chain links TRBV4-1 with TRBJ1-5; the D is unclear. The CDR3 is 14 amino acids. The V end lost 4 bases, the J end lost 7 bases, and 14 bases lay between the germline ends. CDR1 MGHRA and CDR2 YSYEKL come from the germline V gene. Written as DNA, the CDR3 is TGCGCCAGCAGCCCAACCCGGCGGGAACAGCCCCAGCATTTT. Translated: CASSPTRREQPQHF.